This is a list of T cell receptor beta chains from one sample in a study of cytomegalovirus exposure and HLA in healthy donors. Here immunoSEQ multiplex PCR was the method, and the copy in TCRdb shows in-frame clones only, minus some. The sample holds over 150,000 clones, approximately 85% seen once. Input material: PBMCs. These receptors originate from a girl aged 2-10 years in good health and CMV-seropositive. CDR3s include the opening cysteine and the closing phenylalanine or tryptophan. A D gene is named only where the DNA matches it firmly. Rows give clone size only sometimes, using once, few, many, or a class for an expanded clone.

D gene	V gene	J gene	clone size	CDR3 DNA	CDR3 protein
-	TRBV6-1	TRBJ2-2	-	TGTGCCAGCAGGCGGGACGGGGAAGCCGGGGAGCTGTTTTTT	CASRRDGEAGELFF
-	TRBV30	TRBJ2-1	-	TGTGCTCGGAGGGCCAGCTGGGTCAATGAGCAGTTCTTC	CARRASWVNEQFF
TRBD2	TRBV9	TRBJ2-1	-	TGTGCCAGCAGCGTAGGGTTTAGCGGGAGCTCCTACAATGAGCAGTTCTTC	CASSVGFSGSSYNEQFF
TRBD1	TRBV9	TRBJ2-2	few	TGTGCCAGCAGCGTCGGGACAGGGGGGTCCGGGGAGCTGTTTTTT	CASSVGTGGSGELFF
-	TRBV28	TRBJ2-7	-	TGTGCCAGCAGTAAGAACGGTGTCTTCTACGAGCAGTACTTC	CASSKNGVFYEQYF
-	TRBV6-1	TRBJ2-5	-	TGTGCCAGCAGTGATGGGGGCGGGGAGACCCAGTACTTC	CASSDGGGETQYF
-	TRBV30	TRBJ1-1	few	TGTGCCTGGAGGGCCTACACTGAAGCTTTCTTT	CAWRAYTEAFF
-	TRBV19	TRBJ1-1	once	TGTGCCAGTAGTAATCGGATTACACAGGACGACTCGATCATGAACACTGAAGCTTTCTTT	CASSNRITQDDSIMNTEAFF
TRBD1	TRBV4-2	TRBJ1-2	-	TGTGCCAGCAGACAAGGGGACAGGGAGAACTATGGCTACCCCTTC	CASRQGDRENYGYPF
-	TRBV30	TRBJ1-6	once	TGTGCCTGGAGTACAGGGAATAATTCACCCCTCCACTTT	CAWSTGNNSPLHF
-	TRBV19	TRBJ1-5	-	TGTGCCAGTAGGAGGGGACACATCAATCAGCCCCAGCATTTT	CASRRGHINQPQHF
TRBD1	TRBV30	TRBJ2-7	-	TGTGCCTGGAGTGCCCCACCAACAGGGGTTAGATCCTACGAGCAGTACTTC	CAWSAPPTGVRSYEQYF
TRBD2	TRBV5-6	TRBJ2-7	-	TGTGCCAGCAGCTTGGGGACTAGCGGGGCCTACGAGCAGTACTTC	CASSLGTSGAYEQYF
-	TRBV27	TRBJ2-3	-	TGTGCCAGCGCACCTTTTAGGGGGTCGGGCCCAGATACGCAGTATTTT	CASAPFRGSGPDTQYF
-	TRBV30	TRBJ1-3	-	TGTGCCTCGCGCCCGGGTCCAGCAGGAAACACCATATATTTT	CASRPGPAGNTIYF
-	TRBV4-1	TRBJ1-5	-	TGCGCCAGCAGCCAAGCCGCCTGGGTTAACCTAGGCAATCAGCCCCAGCATTTT	CASSQAAWVNLGNQPQHF
-	TRBV5-1	TRBJ2-1	-	TGCGCCAGCAGCCCGGAAGGGACTTACAATGAGCAGTTCTTC	CASSPEGTYNEQFF
TRBD2	TRBV9	TRBJ2-1	-	TGTGCCAGCAGCTCCTTCGGGGGGGGCAGGAACTCCTACAATGAGCAGTTCTTC	CASSSFGGGRNSYNEQFF
-	TRBV28	TRBJ1-3	-	TGTGCCAGCAGTTTGAGTCGGGACACTTCTGGAAACACCATATATTTT	CASSLSRDTSGNTIYF
-	TRBV27	TRBJ2-2	many	TGTGCCAGCAGTTTCTACGCCGGGGAGCTGTTTTTT	CASSFYAGELFF
TRBD1	TRBV30	TRBJ2-7	-	TGTGCCTGGAGTGTGCAACGGGACAGGGCCTACGAGCAGTACTTC	CAWSVQRDRAYEQYF
-	TRBV5-4	TRBJ2-7	-	TGTGCCAGCAGCTTGACAGGGTCCTACGAGCAGTACTTC	CASSLTGSYEQYF
-	TRBV19	TRBJ1-1	-	TGTGCCAGTAGTCTAGAAACAGGTCTTACAGGAAACACTGAAGCTTTCTTT	CASSLETGLTGNTEAFF
-	TRBV28	TRBJ2-5	few	TGTGCCAGTGAGGGGACACAAGAGACCCAGTACTTC	CASEGTQETQYF
-	TRBV27	TRBJ1-1	-	TGTGCCAGCAGTTGGTTTACACCCAAGGGGGTGAACACTGAAGCTTTCTTT	CASSWFTPKGVNTEAFF
-	TRBV28	TRBJ2-7	-	TGTGCCTCTTGGGGTGGGGGGTCCGTTATCTACGAGCAGTACTTC	CASWGGGSVIYEQYF
TRBD2	TRBV5-1	TRBJ2-1	few	TGCGCCAGCAGCTTGGGGGTACTAGCGGGAAATGAGCAGTTCTTC	CASSLGVLAGNEQFF
TRBD1	TRBV2	TRBJ2-3	-	TGTGCCAGCAGTGAAATAAGACCGGGACAGGGGGCCGATACGCAGTATTTT	CASSEIRPGQGADTQYF
TRBD1	TRBV7-2	TRBJ2-7	once	TGTGCCAGCAGCCCCGAAGGGACAGGGGGAAGCGAGCAGTACTTC	CASSPEGTGGSEQYF
TRBD1	TRBV27	TRBJ2-7	-	TGTGCCAGCAGTTTAAGAGGGACAGGGGCCTACGAGCAGTACTTC	CASSLRGTGAYEQYF
TRBD2	TRBV5-1	TRBJ2-7	-	TGCGCCAGCAGCTTGTCCAACTCGGGGGGCTACGAGCAGTACTTC	CASSLSNSGGYEQYF
TRBD2	TRBV29-1	TRBJ2-1	-	TGCAGCGTTGAAGGGGGACTATTGCCGTCCTACAATGAGCAGTTCTTC	CSVEGGLLPSYNEQFF
TRBD1	TRBV30	TRBJ2-7	-	TGTGCCTGGGGGGACAGCTCCTACGAGCAGTACTTC	CAWGDSSYEQYF
-	TRBV7-8	TRBJ1-4	few	TGTGCCAGCAGCTTACAGCCAGGATCCCAAAAACTGTTTTTT	CASSLQPGSQKLFF
TRBD2	TRBV4-1	TRBJ2-1	few	TGCGCCAGCAGCCAACTGATGCGGGGGGGCGTGAATGAGCAGTTCTTC	CASSQLMRGGVNEQFF
TRBD1	TRBV30	TRBJ2-7	-	TGTGCCTGGAGTGTCTACCCTCGCGACAGGGGGCGATACGAGCAGTACTTC	CAWSVYPRDRGRYEQYF
-	TRBV2	TRBJ2-5	-	TGTGCCAGCAGGGAATTTTCGGCGGGGAGCCAAGAGACCCAGTACTTC	CASREFSAGSQETQYF
-	TRBV29-1	TRBJ2-1	-	TGCAGCGTTACAGGACAAGGAAAGAATGAGCAGTTCTTC	CSVTGQGKNEQFF
-	TRBV12-5	TRBJ1-3	-	TGTGCTAGTGGTTTGGTAGGAGGAGCTGGAAACACCATATATTTT	CASGLVGGAGNTIYF
-	TRBV6-1	TRBJ2-2	-	TGTGCCAGCAATCCCCACCAGGGTTTGACCGGGGAGCTGTTTTTT	CASNPHQGLTGELFF
TRBD2	TRBV7-8	TRBJ2-7	-	TGTGCCAGCAGCCGAAAACTAGCGCGGGCCTACGAGCAGTACTTC	CASSRKLARAYEQYF
TRBD2	TRBV5-1	TRBJ2-3	-	TGCGCCAGCAGCTACCTAGCGGGAGACACAGATACGCAGTATTTT	CASSYLAGDTDTQYF
-	TRBV5-6	TRBJ1-1	-	TGTGCCAGCAGCCCTGCTCCACTCACTGAAGCTTTCTTT	CASSPAPLTEAFF
TRBD1	TRBV5-4	TRBJ1-2	once	TGTGCCAGCAGCTTTGGACAGGGGACCGTTGGCTACACCTTC	CASSFGQGTVGYTF
-	TRBV6-1	TRBJ2-1	-	TGTGCCAGTTTGGGGCAGGGAGGTGAGCAGTTCTTC	CASLGQGGEQFF
-	TRBV6-1	TRBJ2-1	-	TGTGCCAGCAGTGAGCTAGTTGCCTCCTACAATGAGCAGTTCTTC	CASSELVASYNEQFF
-	TRBV1	TRBJ2-3	-	TGCACCAGCAGCCTTCCGGTTAGACTAGCGGGAGTGCAGAAGGCGGTAGATACGCAGTATTTT	CTSSLPVRLAGVQKAVDTQYF
TRBD1	TRBV15	TRBJ2-1	-	TGTGCCACCAGCACCCGGACAGGGTTCTACAATGAGCAGTTCTTC	CATSTRTGFYNEQFF
TRBD2	TRBV30	TRBJ2-3	-	TGTGCCTGGGGACTAGCGGCCACAGATACGCAGTATTTT	CAWGLAATDTQYF
TRBD1	TRBV29-1	TRBJ1-2	-	TGCAGCGTTGAAACAGGGGGCAGTAACTATGGCTACACCTTC	CSVETGGSNYGYTF
-	TRBV7-8	TRBJ1-2	few	TGTGCCAGCAGCACCAGGGCCGTCTATGGCTACACCTTC	CASSTRAVYGYTF
-	TRBV5-1	TRBJ2-7	-	TGCGCCAGCAGCCGTCGGGAATACTACGAGCAGTACTTC	CASSRREYYEQYF
-	TRBV2	TRBJ2-3	-	TGTGCCAGCAGTCAGACAGATACGCAGTATTTT	CASSQTDTQYF
-	TRBV7-9	TRBJ2-2	-	TGTGCCAGCAGCCCCCCTGAACCGAGACTCAACACCGGGGAGCTGTTTTTT	CASSPPEPRLNTGELFF
TRBD2	TRBV10-3	TRBJ2-1	-	TGTGCCATCAGTAATAGATACGGGACTAGCGGGGATAATGAGCAGTTCTTC	CAISNRYGTSGDNEQFF
-	TRBV9	TRBJ1-1	few	TGTGCCAGCAGCGTAGAGCCGGGGGTGAACACTGAAGCTTTCTTT	CASSVEPGVNTEAFF
-	TRBV28	TRBJ1-5	-	TGTGCCAGCAGTTTATTTAAACATAGCAATCAGCCCCAGCATTTT	CASSLFKHSNQPQHF
-	TRBV28	TRBJ2-4	-	TGTGCCAGCAGTTTGGCGGGTGGACTCAAAACTAACATTCAGTACTTC	CASSLAGGLKTNIQYF